This T cell receptor beta chain was identified in a study of OX40 agonist ivuxolimab in advanced cancers. Sequencing used immunoSEQ multiplex PCR; TCRdb keeps in-frame clones, though not all of them. The repertoire holds around 56,000 clones, over 75% seen once, with approximately 4.8% in the top ten. This CDR3 has 12 residues. Trimming took 5 bases from V and 4 from J, leaving 7 bases between them. Per germline, CDR1 SNHLY and CDR2 FYNNEI. The specimen was CD4+ or CD8+ T cells sorted from blood, collected in a trial of the OX40 agonist ivuxolimab. The chain links TRBV2 to TRBJ2-3; unclear D gene. The receptor's source is an adult with an advanced solid tumor such as melanoma, head and neck, liver or kidney cancer. In nucleotides, the CDR3 is TGTGCCAGCAGTTTAGCCTCAGATACGCAGTATTTT. Its protein is CASSLASDTQYF.